This T cell receptor beta chain derives from a study of T cells after yellow fever vaccination. Study summary: Some fractions had low cell numbers, and these were prepared with SMART-Seq v4 Ultra Low Input. Study results and limitations: Re-detected after boosting: most primary clones, 95% to 98% of CD4 and about 90% of CD8. The CD4 compartment and the CD8 compartment contained a small share of clonotypes in common.

This clonotype has just a few counts. Its cognate antigen is unknown. Trimming removed 3 bases from V and 11 bases from J, with 11 bases in between. CDR1 and CDR2 from the germline V gene are MDHEN and SYDVKM. This CDR3 has 13 amino acids. Synthesis of TCR cDNA relied on 5'RACE template switching, which attached a universal primer site and UMIs. TCRdb reprocessed the 5' RACE reads via MiXCR and lists one record per CDR3 protein. The sample lists 300,000 to 400,000 distinct CDR3 sequences, about 8.3% occurring once. This receptor was taken from a man aged 18 to 29 who received the YFV17D yellow fever vaccine. The V call is TRBV28, the J call TRBJ1-6, with D perhaps matching TRBD1 (6 bases). The sequencing here drew on PBMCs, taken roughly 47 days after the first yellow fever vaccination. The CDR3 sequence: CASSFPGAAPLHF. As DNA, the CDR3 is TGTGCCAGCAGTTTCCCAGGGGCGGCACCCCTCCACTTT. The variable domain in full, completed from reference TRBV28 and TRBJ1-6, reads DVKVTQSSRYLVKRTGEKVFLECVQDMDHENMFWYRQDPGLGLRLIYFSYDVKMKEKGDIPEGYSVSREKKERFSLILESASTNQTSMYLCASSFPGAAPLHFGNGTRLTVT.